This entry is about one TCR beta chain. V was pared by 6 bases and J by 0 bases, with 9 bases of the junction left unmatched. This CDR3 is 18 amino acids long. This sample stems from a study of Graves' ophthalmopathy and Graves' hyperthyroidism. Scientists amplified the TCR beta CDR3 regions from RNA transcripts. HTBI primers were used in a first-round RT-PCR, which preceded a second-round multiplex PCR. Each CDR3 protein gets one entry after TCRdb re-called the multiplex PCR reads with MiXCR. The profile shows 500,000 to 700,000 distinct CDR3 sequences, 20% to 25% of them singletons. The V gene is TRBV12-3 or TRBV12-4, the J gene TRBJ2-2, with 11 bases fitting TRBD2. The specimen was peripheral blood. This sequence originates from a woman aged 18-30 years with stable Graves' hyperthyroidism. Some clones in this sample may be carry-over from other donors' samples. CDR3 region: CASSTGLAEFANTGELFF. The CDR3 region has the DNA TGTGCCAGCAGCACGGGACTAGCGGAGTTCGCGAACACCGGGGAGCTGTTTTTT.